A single sample is the source of the 24 T cell receptor beta chains below, sequenced in a study of cytomegalovirus exposure and HLA in healthy donors. Both 60 Vbeta primers and 13 Jbeta primers went into the PCR. Profiled with immunoSEQ multiplex PCR; TCRdb holds only in-frame clones, not every one. The sample contains 160,000 or so clones, around 80% of which appear only once. The sample taken for sequencing was PBMCs. All receptors come from a man in his fifties in good health and CMV-seropositive.

The gene calls are TRBV7-9 and TRBJ1-2, with TRBD1 identical over 8 bases. V trimming: 5 bases; J trimming: 0 bases; junction bases outside the gene matches: 8. The CDR3 consists of 16 residues. The V gene's germline CDR1 is SEHNR and CDR2 FQNEAQ (reference sequence). This CDR3 reads CASSVRDRPPNYGYTF. The CDR3 nucleotides are TGTGCCAGCAGCGTCCGGGACAGGCCCCCTAACTATGGCTACACCTTC.

V and J are TRBV2 and TRBJ2-3; no clear D gene. Trimming shortened V by 6 bases and J by 2 bases, and 3 bases separated the two germline ends. There are 11 residues in the CDR3. Germline V gene sequence: CDR1 SNHLY, CDR2 FYNNEI. CDR3 protein: CASRYTDTQYF. The CDR3 nucleotides are TGTGCCAGCAGATACACAGATACGCAGTATTTT.

This clone was seen more than once but under ten times. The V call is TRBV7-8, the J call TRBJ1-1; 7 bases fit TRBD1. The CDR3 totals 15 residues. Germline assignment: CDR1 SGHVS and CDR2 FQNEAQ. V shed 5 bases and J 4 bases; nucleotides not matched to a gene: 10. In DNA form, the CDR3 reads TGTGCCAGCAGCCCTGAAGACAGGGCTGGCACTGAAGCTTTCTTT. Translation: CASSPEDRAGTEAFF.

The sample holds a few counts of this clone. V and J are TRBV9 and TRBJ2-1; 9 nucleotides align to TRBD2. This CDR3 spans 15 amino acids. CDR1 is SGDLS, CDR2 YYNGEE, per germline. V gave up 2 bases and J gave up 7 bases; unmatched junction bases: 7. The CDR3 DNA reads as TGTGCCAGCAGCGTCATTAGCGGGGGTCGGAATGAGCAGTTCTTC. Protein: CASSVISGGRNEQFF.

This rearrangement joins TRBV5-4 to TRBJ2-3, with a possible D match to TRBD2 (5 bases). Germline lookup yields CDR1 SGHNT and CDR2 YYREEE (reference sequence). The CDR3 has 16 amino acids. The germline V and J ends were trimmed by 1 base and 4 bases, with 16 bases remaining between them. The CDR3, as DNA: TGTGCCAGCAGCTTGAGGGCGGGTGGGAACTCAGATACGCAGTATTTT. This gives the protein CASSLRAGGNSDTQYF.

This chain uses TRBV10-1 with TRBJ2-3; tentatively, D is TRBD2 (6 bases). CDR3 size: 15 residues. The V end was cut by 0 bases, the J end by 3 bases, with 10 bases between. In germline, CDR1 is WNHNN, CDR2 SYGVQD (reference sequence). In DNA, the CDR3 is TGCGCCAGCAGTGAGTCGGGCGCGGGGACAGATACGCAGTATTTT. Protein: CASSESGAGTDTQYF.

The rearrangement uses TRBV2 and TRBJ2-5; 11 positions match TRBD2. Germline V gene data show CDR1 as SNHLY and CDR2 as FYNNEI. This CDR3 spans 13 amino acids. Germline trimming cut 4 bases from V and 8 bases from J; bases unmatched to any gene: 3. The CDR3 reads CASSGLAGFTQYF. CDR3 nucleotides: TGTGCCAGCAGTGGACTAGCGGGGTTTACCCAGTACTTC.

This clone has a single count. The rearrangement joins TRBV5-1 to TRBJ2-1; possibly TRBD1 for D (5 bases). V was cut by 7 bases and J by 4 bases, with 6 bases left in between. CDR1 and CDR2 from the germline V gene are SGHRS and YFSETQ. The CDR3 extends over 11 amino acids. CDR3 in DNA: TGCGCCAGCCAGGGATACAATGAGCAGTTCTTC. Residues: CASQGYNEQFF.

To note about this clone: One junction end does not reproduce the germline sequence, and a read error may be involved. This chain joins TRBV7-9 and TRBJ1-1, with D uncertain. Germline-derived CDR1 and CDR2 are SEHNR and FQNEAQ (reference sequence). This CDR3 spans 11 amino acids. CDR3 loop: CSSSLSSEAFF. CDR3 nucleotides: TGTTCCAGCAGCTTATCGAGTGAAGCTTTCTTT.

The chain employs TRBV10-1 and TRBJ2-3; 7 bases are a match to TRBD2. V lost 1 base and J lost 1; bases outside the gene matches: 5. The CDR3 spans 16 residues. Germline CDR1 and CDR2: WNHNN and SYGVQD (reference sequence). For the CDR3, the DNA is TGCGCCAGCAGTGAGTTGTCGCTAGCGGGCACAGATACGCAGTATTTT. Encoded protein: CASSELSLAGTDTQYF.

This sequence joins TRBV11-2 and TRBJ1-4; D possibly corresponds to TRBD1 (5 bases). The CDR3 has 15 amino acids. V dropped 7 bases and J dropped 8 bases, with 20 bases sitting between them. CDR1 and CDR2 from the germline V gene are SGHAT and FQNNGV. The CDR3 protein is CASTYSGGVGEKLFF. Written as DNA, the CDR3 is TGTGCCAGCACCTACAGCGGGGGTGTGGGCGAAAAACTGTTTTTT.

This chain joins TRBV12-5 and TRBJ1-1; D remains unclear. The CDR3 runs to 16 residues. The germline V gene encodes CDR1 LGHNT and CDR2 FRNRAP. V lost 5 bases and J lost 3, with 19 bases in between. CDR3 DNA sequence: TGTGCTAGTGGTAATCTGGGAGTTCGTGTGCACACTGAAGCTTTCTTT. It yields the protein CASGNLGVRVHTEAFF. Using reference TRBV12-5 and TRBJ1-1 for the parts outside the CDR3, the full variable domain is DARVTQTPRHKVTEMGQEVTMRCQPILGHNTVFWYRQTMMQGLELLAYFRNRAPLDDSGMPKDRFSAEMPDATLATLKIQPSEPRDSAVYFCASGNLGVRVHTEAFFGQGTRLTVV.

The chain carries TRBV5-1 and TRBJ2-5, with D unclear. Germline V CDR1 and CDR2: SGHRS, YFSETQ. V was trimmed by 6 bases and J by 5 bases, leaving 23 bases between them. The CDR3 is made up of 16 amino acids. CDR3 loop: CASTPRLFSGQETQYF. The DNA of the CDR3 is TGCGCCAGCACCCCACGACTGTTCAGTGGCCAGGAGACCCAGTACTTC.

This chain uses TRBV14 with TRBJ2-3; D not certain. Germline V gene lookup returns CDR1 SGHDN and CDR2 FVKESK. V lost 4 bases and J 7 bases, leaving 12 bases between the germline ends. There are 13 residues in the CDR3. Here the CDR3 DNA reads TGTGCCAGCAGCCCGAGAAGTAGTTATACGCAGTATTTT. Its translation: CASSPRSSYTQYF.

The chain joins TRBV6-6 to TRBJ2-7; TRBD1 is a possible D gene (5 bases). In germline, CDR1 is MNHNY, CDR2 SVGAGI (reference sequence). CDR3 length equals 13 residues. V was clipped by 0 bases and J by 2 bases, with 5 bases between them. CDR3 bases: TGTGCCAGCAGTTACTCCAGGGCCTACGAGCAGTACGTC. Translating it yields CASSYSRAYEQYV.

This clone was observed a single time. The rearrangement uses TRBV19 and TRBJ2-2, with 11 bases fitting TRBD2. Germline trimming cut 8 bases from V and 7 bases from J; bases unmatched to any gene: 6. CDR1 and CDR2 (germline): LNHDA, SQIVND (reference sequence). The CDR3 is made up of 14 amino acids. The CDR3 reads CASLTSGSVGELFF. The CDR3 region has the DNA TGTGCCAGTCTCACTAGCGGGAGTGTCGGGGAGCTGTTTTTT.

The chain carries TRBV19 and TRBJ2-7; D possibly corresponds to TRBD2 (5 bases). Trimming left V 6 bases short and J 5 bases short, with 14 bases between. Germline-derived CDR1 and CDR2 are LNHDA and SQIVND (reference sequence). This CDR3 has 13 amino acids. CDR3 DNA: TGTGCCAGTAGCTTAACCCCCGGGGACGAGCAGTACTTC. It is translated as CASSLTPGDEQYF.

The chain carries TRBV4-1 and TRBJ1-2; D not resolved. Germline CDR1 and CDR2: MGHRA and YSYEKL. This CDR3 region has 15 residues. The V and J ends lost 0 bases and 0 bases respectively, with 8 bases between them. The CDR3: CASSQELLPNYGYTF. CDR3 DNA: TGCGCCAGCAGCCAAGAATTACTCCCTAACTATGGCTACACCTTC.

This chain connects TRBV19 to TRBJ1-1; 9 bases are shared with TRBD1. The CDR3 covers 17 residues. J was trimmed by 2 bases and V by 5 bases; bases with no gene match: 12. In germline, CDR1 is LNHDA, CDR2 SQIVND (reference sequence). The CDR3 reads CASSLGTGYPQNTEAFF. In DNA, the CDR3 is TGTGCCAGTAGTCTCGGGACAGGGTATCCACAAAACACTGAAGCTTTCTTT.

The V call is TRBV18, the J call TRBJ1-3, with TRBD1 identical over 9 bases. This CDR3 spans 15 amino acids. Trimming removed 5 bases from V and 8 bases from J; junction bases left unmatched: 10. From germline, CDR1 is KGHSH and CDR2 LQKENI. CDR3 sequence (DNA): TGTGCCAGCTCAACGCCGGGACAGGGTATGGACACCATATATTTT. It is translated as CASSTPGQGMDTIYF.

This clone showed up just a few times. The chain recombines TRBV18 with TRBJ2-1; the match to TRBD2 covers 14 bases. Germline V gene sequence: CDR1 KGHSH, CDR2 LQKENI. Trimming removed 0 bases from V and 5 bases from J; junction bases left unmatched: 6. The CDR3 sequence is 18 residues long. The CDR3 DNA is TGTGCCAGCTCACCACCCGGACTAGCGGGAGGTTCTAACAATGAGCAGTTCTTC. It codes for CASSPPGLAGGSNNEQFF. Filled out from reference TRBV18 and TRBJ2-1, the complete variable domain reads NAGVMQNPRHLVRRRGQEARLRCSPMKGHSHVYWYRQLPEEGLKFMVYLQKENIIDESGMPKERFSAEFPKEGPSILRIQQVVRGDSAAYFCASSPPGLAGGSNNEQFFGPGTRLTVL.

The genes are TRBV7-2 and TRBJ1-2, with D perhaps matching TRBD1 (6 bases). CDR3 size: 14 residues. Per the germline V gene, CDR1 is SGHTA and CDR2 is FQGNSA. The V gene lost 2 bases and the J gene lost 8 bases, with 15 bases spanning the gap. The CDR3 protein is CASSLLSGVEGYTF. The CDR3 DNA reads as TGTGCCAGCAGCTTACTATCAGGGGTTGAGGGCTACACCTTC.

J is TRBJ2-1 and V is TRBV18, with D perhaps TRBD1 (6 bases). V was shortened by 6 bases and J by 10 bases, with 10 bases between the two germline ends. The CDR3 spans 11 residues. The germline V gene has CDR1 KGHSH and CDR2 LQKENI. CDR3 amino acids: CASSLTGEQFF. As DNA, the CDR3 is TGTGCCAGCTCCCTAACAGGGGAGCAGTTCTTC.

The table lists this clone with a few counts. The chain links TRBV19 to TRBJ1-6, with a possible D match to TRBD1 (6 bases). Germline values: CDR1 LNHDA, CDR2 SQIVND (reference sequence). V lost 7 bases, J lost 8 bases, and 12 bases lay in between. The CDR3 length is 13 residues. This CDR3 is CASISQGHSPLHF. The CDR3 DNA reads TGTGCCAGTATAAGTCAGGGGCATTCACCCCTCCACTTT.